The 16 T cell receptor beta chains presented below share a single source sample, sequenced in a study of T cell clusters in autoimmune cytopenias. TRB amplification used 250 ng of peripheral blood genomic DNA. Multiplex touch-down PCR amplified TRB using TRB-A and TRB-B pools in one tube. TCRdb re-called the multiplex PCR reads, yielding one record per CDR3 amino acid sequence without DNA. In total, the table holds under 8,500 distinct CDR3 sequences. The same data also contributed to another study, on T cell repertoires in aging, cancer and after chemotherapy.

Sequencing was performed on peripheral blood. The receptors shown here come from a human donor in good health.

This CDR3 reads CASSVGHYNEQFF. V is TRBV12-3 or TRBV12-4 and J is TRBJ2-1; the D call from TCRdb, TRBD1, cannot be confirmed without DNA. CDR3 length: 13 residues.

Its frequency marks this clonotype as medium-sized (0.01 to 0.1%). The V call is TRBV19, the J call TRBJ1-5; as DNA is missing, the TRBD1 call by TCRdb cannot be tested. This CDR3 has 13 residues. Germline assignment: CDR1 LNHDA and CDR2 SQIVND (reference sequence). CDR3 in amino acids: CASSGTGNQPQHF.

This clonotype is medium-sized by frequency. The chain uses TRBV19 and TRBJ2-7; TCRdb lists TRBD1, though no DNA is available to test this call. This CDR3 has 13 residues. Germline values: CDR1 LNHDA, CDR2 SQIVND (reference sequence). The CDR3 sequence is CASSIMGGYEQYF.

The V and J genes are TRBV30 and TRBJ1-5. There are 13 residues in the CDR3. Germline loops: CDR1 GTSNPN, CDR2 SVGIG (reference sequence). The CDR3 loop reads CAWSGGVNQPQHF.

The chain uses TRBV7-3 and TRBJ2-3. Germline CDR1 and CDR2: SGHTA and FQGTGA. CDR3 size: 13 residues. The CDR3 protein is CASSLREADTQYF. The full variable domain, completed using reference TRBV7-3 and TRBJ2-3, is GAGVSQTPSNKVTEKGKYVELRCDPISGHTALYWYRQSLGQGPEFLIYFQGTGAADDSGLPNDRFFAVRPEGSVSTLKIQRTERGDSAVYLCASSLREADTQYFGPGTRLTVL.

This chain links TRBV24-1 with TRBJ2-3; TCRdb gives TRBD1 as the D gene, but with no DNA this cannot be confirmed. This CDR3 has 13 residues. Per the germline V gene, CDR1 is KGHDR and CDR2 is SFDVKD. This CDR3 reads CATSEPTGGDLYF.

By frequency, this clonotype is large (0.1 to 1%). The chain joins TRBV29-1 to TRBJ2-2; the D gene TCRdb calls, TRBD1, cannot be checked with no DNA. The CDR3 is 13 amino acids. Germline CDR1 and CDR2: SQVTM and ANQGSEA. CDR3 amino acids: CSVDARGTGELFF.

V is TRBV6-2 or TRBV6-3 and J is TRBJ2-5; TCRdb returns TRBD1, unconfirmable since there is no DNA. Germline assignment: CDR1 MNHEY and CDR2 SVGEGT. This CDR3 spans 14 amino acids. This CDR3 is CASSVRGPDETQYF.

The rearrangement joins TRBV10-3 to TRBJ2-7; TCRdb gives TRBD1 as the D gene, but with no DNA this cannot be confirmed. This CDR3 is 14 amino acids long. Germline CDR1 ENHRY, CDR2 SYGVKD. The CDR3 sequence: CAISVRDRSYEQYF.

Its frequency marks this clonotype as medium-sized (0.01 to 0.1%). The chain's CDR3 is CASSSLAGPISYEQYF. The rearrangement joins TRBV18 to TRBJ2-7; the TCRdb D gene call, TRBD2, has no DNA to confirm it. The CDR3 loop spans 16 amino acids. The germline gives CDR1 KGHSH, CDR2 LQKENI.

This clonotype is identified as medium-sized from frequency. V and J are TRBV11-1 and TRBJ1-1. CDR1 and CDR2 (germline): SGHAT, FQDESV (reference sequence). The CDR3 has 13 residues. The CDR3 protein is CASSLNARYEAFF.

Its frequency marks this clonotype as medium-sized (0.01 to 0.1%). This sequence joins TRBV19 and TRBJ2-7; TCRdb selects TRBD2, and the lack of DNA leaves this call unchecked. The germline V gene encodes CDR1 LNHDA and CDR2 SQIVND (reference sequence). The CDR3 runs 13 residues. The CDR3 here is CASSIGGSGEQYF.

Considering frequency, this clonotype is large. This chain links TRBV29-1 with TRBJ2-3; no DNA is available, so the TRBD1 call from TCRdb remains unchecked. CDR1 is SQVTM and CDR2 is ANQGSEA in the germline V gene. The CDR3 is 15 residues long. Here the CDR3 reads CSVTLTSTGTDTQYF.

The chain employs TRBV6-1 and TRBJ1-4; no DNA is available, so the TRBD1 call from TCRdb remains unchecked. Germline values: CDR1 MNHNS, CDR2 SASEGT. CDR3 length: 15 residues. The CDR3 sequence is CASSSGTGVGEKLFF.

This clonotype is called medium-sized based on its frequency. The rearrangement uses TRBV6-2 or TRBV6-3 and TRBJ1-3. CDR1 and CDR2 (germline): MNHEY, SVGEGT. This CDR3 region has 14 residues. This chain's CDR3 is CASSYGDSGNTIYF.

V gene TRBV5-1 combines with J gene TRBJ2-1. Germline CDR1 reads SGHRS; CDR2 reads YFSETQ. This CDR3 comprises 13 residues. CDR3 sequence: CASSLESYNEQFF.